This T cell receptor (beta chain) was captured by sequencing in a study of cytomegalovirus exposure and HLA in healthy donors. The trim removed 5 bases at V and 1 base at J, leaving 2 bases unmatched. This CDR3 spans 14 amino acids. Germline V lookup: CDR1 ENHRY, CDR2 SYGVKD. PCR used 60 Vbeta primers and 13 Jbeta primers. Here immunoSEQ multiplex PCR was the method, and the copy in TCRdb shows in-frame clones only, minus some. This table holds 140,000 or so clones, approximately 78% found once. The sequenced material came from PBMCs. The source of this sequence is a woman between 40 and 50 years old in good health and CMV-seropositive. The rearrangement links TRBV10-3 to TRBJ2-4; 7 bases map to TRBD1. In nucleotides, the CDR3 is TGTGCCATCAGTACAGGGGAGGCCAAAAACATTCAGTACTTC. Residues: CAISTGEAKNIQYF.